By share, the clone carrying this TCR beta chain ranks as medium-sized. V lost 2 bases and J 4 bases, leaving 17 bases between the germline ends. The CDR3 is made up of 16 amino acids. Germline values: CDR1 MNHGY, CDR2 SAAAGT. This entry comes from a study of T cells in localized non-small cell lung cancer. The repertoire was sequenced with immunoSEQ multiplex PCR; TCRdb's copy has only in-frame clones and lacks some. The profile shows some 970 clones, around 24% of them singletons. The chain recombines TRBV6-8 with TRBJ2-5; D may correspond to TRBD1 or TRBD2 (5 bases each). The TCR originated in a man aged 40 to 70 with stage I squamous cell lung carcinoma. Source: normal lung tissue next to the tumor, taken before any cancer treatment. The CDR3 protein is CASSYQIRVEGETQYF. The CDR3 DNA is TGTGCCAGCAGTTACCAGATCAGGGTAGAGGGAGAGACCCAGTACTTC.